These 17 T cell receptor beta chains share one sample of origin, sequenced in a study of OX40 agonist ivuxolimab in advanced cancers. TCRdb keeps only in-frame clones here, not all; method: immunoSEQ multiplex PCR. The sample yields just over 45,000 clones, 90% to 95% seen once. Here the sequenced sample was CD4+ or CD8+ T cells sorted from blood, taken in a trial of the OX40 agonist ivuxolimab. These receptors all stem from an adult with an advanced solid tumor such as melanoma, head and neck, liver or kidney cancer.

This rearrangement joins TRBV13 to TRBJ2-7, with D possibly TRBD2 on 5 matching bases. The germline CDR1 and CDR2 sequences are PRHDT and FYEKMQ (reference sequence). The CDR3 has 16 amino acids. The V end was cut by 5 bases, the J end by 0 bases, with 17 bases between. CDR3 residues: CASSPRGLLSSYEQYF. The CDR3 nucleotides read TGTGCCAGCAGCCCCCGGGGTCTCTTGAGCTCCTACGAGCAGTACTTC.

This chain uses TRBV25-1 with TRBJ2-3; the D is unclear. Trimming pared 2 bases from V and 2 bases from J, leaving 17 bases between. Germline V CDR1 and CDR2: MGHDK, SYGVNS. The CDR3 covers 17 residues. The CDR3 DNA is TGTGCCAGCAGTGAAGAAGGCAGGCTGCGTGACACAGATACGCAGTATTTT. Residues: CASSEEGRLRDTDTQYF.

The chain recombines TRBV4-3 with TRBJ2-7; D possibly uses TRBD1 or TRBD2 (5 bases each). V was trimmed by 4 bases and J by 3 bases, leaving 16 bases between them. CDR1 and CDR2 (germline): LGHNA, YSLEER. The CDR3 runs 15 residues. CDR3 in DNA: TGCGCCAGCAGCCCGGGACCCGGAGCCCTCTACGAGCAGTACTTC. Its protein is CASSPGPGALYEQYF.

This chain uses TRBV27 with TRBJ2-7; no clear D gene. The germline V and J ends were trimmed by 8 bases and 2 bases, with 10 bases remaining between them. This CDR3 is 12 amino acids long. The germline V gene has CDR1 MNHEY and CDR2 SMNVEV (reference sequence). The CDR3 DNA reads as TGTGCCAGCTCGACGGGCGCCTACGAGCAGTACTTC. Its translation: CASSTGAYEQYF.

This chain joins TRBV9 and TRBJ2-1, with 8 bases that match TRBD2. Per the germline V gene, CDR1 is SGDLS and CDR2 is YYNGEE. The CDR3 consists of 13 residues. V lost 4 bases and J lost 9; bases outside the gene matches: 6. CDR3 residues: CASSPRLAPEQFF. The DNA of the CDR3 is TGTGCCAGCAGCCCCAGACTAGCGCCTGAGCAGTTCTTC.

CDR3 in DNA: TGCGCCAGCAGCCAAGTAGACCTGAGCACAGATACGCAGTATTTT. Translation gives CASSQVDLSTDTQYF. The rearrangement links TRBV4-1 to TRBJ2-3; D gene ambiguous. The CDR3 has 15 amino acids. V lost 1 base, J lost 0 bases, and 8 bases lay in between. Germline V CDR1 and CDR2: MGHRA, YSYEKL.

The J gene is TRBJ1-6, the V gene TRBV6-1; a possible D gene is TRBD1 (5 bases). Germline-derived CDR1 and CDR2 are MNHNS and SASEGT. CDR3 size: 13 residues. The V end was cut by 7 bases, the J end by 4 bases, with 8 bases between. As DNA, the CDR3 is TGTGCCAGCATGGCAGGGTATAATTCACCCCTCCACTTT. Its protein product is CASMAGYNSPLHF.

This clone is medium-sized by share. This chain links TRBV9 with TRBJ2-7; D might be TRBD1 or TRBD2, each matching 5 bases. Trimming cost V 0 bases and J 3 bases, with 13 bases left between them. Per the germline V gene, CDR1 is SGDLS and CDR2 is YYNGEE. The CDR3 has 15 amino acids. DNA for the CDR3: TGTGCCAGCAGCGTAGGGTGGGACGGTTACTACGAGCAGTACTTC. This sequence encodes CASSVGWDGYYEQYF.

The V gene is TRBV6-1, the J gene TRBJ2-7; D perhaps matches TRBD2 (5 bases). Germline CDR1 and CDR2: MNHNS and SASEGT. The CDR3 runs to 14 residues. The ends were cut back, 0 bases at V and 2 bases at J, with 8 bases in the middle. DNA for the CDR3: TGTGCCAGCAGTGAAGCGGGAGTAACCTACGAGCAGTACTTC. It translates to CASSEAGVTYEQYF.

This sequence joins TRBV6-1 and TRBJ2-3; no reliable D call. CDR1 is MNHNS, CDR2 SASEGT, per germline. The length of the CDR3 is 15 residues. V gave up 6 bases and J gave up 0 bases, with 13 bases separating them. CDR3 DNA sequence: TGTGCCAGCAGCCTCGCCGCAGCTAGCACAGATACGCAGTATTTT. This translates into CASSLAAASTDTQYF.

This clone was seen a single time. The chain couples TRBV11-2 to TRBJ2-1; TRBD2 aligns across 8 bases. V shed 2 bases and J 9 bases; nucleotides not matched to a gene: 18. The CDR3 is 18 residues long. Germline V gives CDR1 SGHAT, CDR2 FQNNGV. The CDR3 DNA reads as TGTGCCAGCAGCTTAAATAGCGGGGCCGGCGGTGAGGGCGGTGAGCAGTTCTTC. The encoded protein is CASSLNSGAGGEGGEQFF. The whole variable domain, remainder taken from reference TRBV11-2 and TRBJ2-1, is EAGVAQSPRYKIIEKRQSVAFWCNPISGHATLYWYQQILGQGPKLLIQFQNNGVVDDSQLPKDRFSAERLKGVDSTLKIQPAKLEDSAVYLCASSLNSGAGGEGGEQFFGPGTRLTVL.

The table lists this clone with a count of one. The chain is built from TRBV29-1 and TRBJ1-2; D call uncertain. The CDR3 extends over 12 amino acids. In germline, CDR1 is SQVTM, CDR2 ANQGSEA. Trimming took off 3 bases at V and 6 bases at J, with 11 bases between the two ends. The CDR3, as DNA: TGCAGCGTTGAGACGTTATCGGATGGCTACACCTTC. Translating gives CSVETLSDGYTF.

The chain couples TRBV6-4 to TRBJ2-5; TRBD1 aligns across 9 bases. The better agreement between TRBJ2-7 and the DNA end casts doubt on the J call. The CDR3 totals 14 residues. Germline CDR1 reads MRHNA; CDR2 reads SNTAGT. The CDR3 loop is CASSPGQGNYEQYF. CDR3 DNA: TGTGCCAGCAGTCCGGGACAGGGAAACTACGAGCAGTACTTC.

J is TRBJ2-3 and V is TRBV10-3, with 7 bases lining up with TRBD2. With 7 bases clipped from V and 6 bases from J, the junction kept 7 bases outside the gene matches. This CDR3 is built from 13 residues. The germline gives CDR1 ENHRY, CDR2 SYGVKD. CDR3 amino acids: CAITGGEVDTQYF. DNA for the CDR3: TGTGCCATCACTGGGGGGGAGGTGGATACGCAGTATTTT.

This chain joins TRBV27 and TRBJ2-2; 8 nucleotides line up with TRBD2. The germline V gene encodes CDR1 MNHEY and CDR2 SMNVEV (reference sequence). The CDR3 extends over 16 amino acids. The trim removed 3 bases at V and 4 bases at J, leaving 7 bases unmatched. For the CDR3, the DNA is TGTGCCAGCAGTTTGGGCTGGCGGGGGGCCACCGGGGAGCTGTTTTTT. This encodes CASSLGWRGATGELFF.

The V call is TRBV5-6, the J call TRBJ2-1, with TRBD2 matching over 12 bases. V lost 4 bases to trimming and J lost 4 bases; unmatched junction nucleotides: 6. This CDR3 comprises 16 residues. From germline, CDR1 is SGHDT and CDR2 YYEEEE. CDR3 sequence: CASSEGTSGSYNEQFF. For the CDR3, the DNA is TGTGCCAGCAGCGAAGGGACTAGCGGGTCTTACAATGAGCAGTTCTTC.

This chain connects TRBV13 to TRBJ2-7, with TRBD2 matching over 8 bases. The CDR3 is 17 residues long. Germline CDR1 is PRHDT and CDR2 is FYEKMQ (reference sequence). The J segment lost 2 bases and the V segment lost 1 base, leaving 10 bases of the junction unmatched. CDR3 DNA sequence: TGTGCCAGCAGCTTAGCATCGGGGGGGTCGCTTACCTACGAGCAGTACTTC. Protein sequence: CASSLASGGSLTYEQYF.